This entry describes one T cell receptor beta chain. The sample is drawn from a study of neurological immune-mediated disorders. Germline-derived CDR1 and CDR2 are SEHNR and FQNEAQ (reference sequence). Trimming at V came to 3 bases and at J to 5 bases, leaving 8 bases not matched to a gene. This CDR3 comprises 15 residues. MiXCR, run by TCRdb on the 5' RACE reads, gives a single entry per CDR3 protein. The profile shows 55,000 to 65,000 distinct CDR3 sequences, approximately 11% of them singletons. Time point defined: longitudinal time-point 1 (baseline). Sequencing was carried out using PBMCs. This receptor was taken from a male donor with HTLV-1-associated myelopathy (HAM/TSP). The chain carries TRBV7-9 and TRBJ1-2, with 8 bases that match TRBD1. For the CDR3, the DNA is TGTGCCAGCAGCTTTCCCCTCACAGGGGGGTATGGCTACACCTTC. Residues: CASSFPLTGGYGYTF.